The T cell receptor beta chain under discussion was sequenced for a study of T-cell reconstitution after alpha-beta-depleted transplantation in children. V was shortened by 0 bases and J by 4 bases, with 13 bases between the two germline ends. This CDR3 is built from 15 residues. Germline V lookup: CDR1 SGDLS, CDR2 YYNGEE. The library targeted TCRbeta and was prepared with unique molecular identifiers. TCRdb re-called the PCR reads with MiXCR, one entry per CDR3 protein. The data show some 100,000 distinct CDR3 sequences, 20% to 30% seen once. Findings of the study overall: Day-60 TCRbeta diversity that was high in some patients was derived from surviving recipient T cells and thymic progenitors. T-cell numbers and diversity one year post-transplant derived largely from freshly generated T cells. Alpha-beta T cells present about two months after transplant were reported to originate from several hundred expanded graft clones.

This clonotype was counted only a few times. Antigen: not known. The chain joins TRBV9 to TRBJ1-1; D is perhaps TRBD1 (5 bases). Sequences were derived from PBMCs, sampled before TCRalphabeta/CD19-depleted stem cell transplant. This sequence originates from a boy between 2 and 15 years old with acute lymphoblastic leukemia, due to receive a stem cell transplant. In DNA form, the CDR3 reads TGTGCCAGCAGCGTAGGGGGGGACCCGAGCACTGAAGCTTTCTTT. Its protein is CASSVGGDPSTEAFF.